Below, 18 T cell receptor beta chains from the same sample are listed, as sequenced in a study of blood T cell repertoires in COVID-19 (dated by TCRdb to about 2020). The method was the immunoSEQ multiplex PCR assay. TCRdb carries this immuneACCESS record with in-frame sequences only. Its versions omit some clonotypes, under half of them owing to an unresolved V gene in the studies checked, with the rest unexplained. The sample yields 95,000 to 110,000 clones; 87% were counted once. In total, the top ten clones hold around 6.2% of the sample. Specimen: peripheral blood. The receptor source for this set is a human donor in a cohort sampled during active COVID-19.

The chain uses TRBV12-3 or TRBV12-4 and TRBJ2-5; maybe TRBD1 (6 bases). The germline V and J ends were trimmed by 3 bases and 4 bases, with 9 bases remaining between them. The CDR3 runs to 13 residues. The CDR3 nucleotides read TGTGCCAGCAGTTTTACAGGGAGAGAGACCCAGTACTTC. It is translated as CASSFTGRETQYF.

J is TRBJ2-1 and V is TRBV5-1, with 8 bases matching TRBD2. This CDR3 spans 16 amino acids. The germline gives CDR1 SGHRS, CDR2 YFSETQ. Trimming cost V 5 bases and J 2 bases; bases outside gene matches: 9. The CDR3 nucleotides are TGCGCCAGCAGTTTCGTCCCGGGACTAGCCTACAATGAGCAGTTCTTC. This codes for CASSFVPGLAYNEQFF.

This chain joins TRBV12-3 or TRBV12-4 and TRBJ2-5; D is possibly TRBD2 (5 bases). The CDR3 totals 13 residues. V was pared by 4 bases and J by 5 bases, with 11 bases between. The CDR3 DNA reads TGTGCCAGCAGTTCACTAGGCGGCGAGACCCAGTACTTC. Protein sequence: CASSSLGGETQYF.

The genes are TRBV18 and TRBJ1-1; D perhaps matches TRBD1 (5 bases). This CDR3 has 13 amino acids. Germline loops: CDR1 KGHSH, CDR2 LQKENI. Trimming cost V 5 bases and J 3 bases, with 10 bases left between them. The CDR3 DNA sequence: TGTGCCAGCTCATCAGGGAGGGACACTGAAGCTTTCTTT. It encodes CASSSGRDTEAFF.

The rearrangement uses TRBV5-1 and TRBJ1-6, with 9 bases that match TRBD1. The CDR3 is 13 amino acids. Germline V gene sequence: CDR1 SGHRS, CDR2 YFSETQ. V gave up 4 bases and J gave up 12 bases; unmatched junction bases: 5. The DNA of the CDR3 is TGCGCCAGCAGCCCGGACAGGGGATTACCCCTCCACTTT. It yields the protein CASSPDRGLPLHF. Full variable domain (remainder filled in from reference TRBV5-1 and TRBJ1-6): KAGVTQTPRYLIKTRGQQVTLSCSPISGHRSVSWYQQTPGQGLQFLFEYFSETQRNKGNFPGRFSGRQFSNSRSEMNVSTLELGDSALYLCASSPDRGLPLHFGNGTRLTVT.

V gene TRBV10-3 combines with J gene TRBJ1-1; TRBD1 matches 8 bases. Germline assignment: CDR1 ENHRY and CDR2 SYGVKD. With V trimmed by 5 bases and J by 5 bases, 4 bases remained unmatched. This CDR3 is built from 13 residues. The CDR3 is CAISSGGGTEAFF. In nucleotides, the CDR3 is TGTGCCATCAGTTCAGGGGGCGGGACTGAAGCTTTCTTT.

This chain joins TRBV13 and TRBJ2-1; 11 bases line up with TRBD2. This CDR3 has 17 residues. CDR1 and CDR2 (germline): PRHDT, FYEKMQ (reference sequence). The J segment lost 6 bases and the V segment lost 5 bases, leaving 12 bases of the junction unmatched. The DNA for the CDR3 is TGTGCCAGCAGCACGGGGACTAGCGGACTGAGGGGCAATGAGCAGTTCTTC. Its protein is CASSTGTSGLRGNEQFF.

The chain recombines TRBV12-3 or TRBV12-4 with TRBJ2-7, with TRBD1 as a possible D gene (6 bases). This CDR3 comprises 12 residues. The V and J ends lost 8 bases and 1 base respectively, with 9 bases between them. CDR3 sequence (DNA): TGTGCCAGCCGCGACAGGTCCTACGAGCAGTACTTC. It yields the protein CASRDRSYEQYF.

The chain joins TRBV12-3 or TRBV12-4 to TRBJ2-1; D is uncertain. CDR3 size: 12 residues. V gave up 5 bases and J gave up 5 bases, with 7 bases separating them. The CDR3 loop reads CASSREHNEQFF. For the CDR3, the DNA is TGTGCCAGCAGTCGCGAACACAATGAGCAGTTCTTC.

The chain combines TRBV3-1 (or the pseudogene TRBV3-2) with TRBJ2-7, with TRBD2 identical over 8 bases. V shed 4 bases, J shed 1 base, and the junction held 6 bases outside the gene matches. Germline V lookup: CDR1 LGHDT, CDR2 YNNKEL (reference sequence). The CDR3 loop spans 15 amino acids. The CDR3: CASSLPAGGSYEQYF. The CDR3 nucleotides are TGTGCCAGCAGCCTCCCGGCGGGAGGTTCCTACGAGCAGTACTTC.

V gene TRBV15 combines with J gene TRBJ2-3, with D uncertain. The V gene lost 0 bases and the J gene lost 3 bases, with 10 bases spanning the gap. The CDR3 runs to 15 residues. From germline, CDR1 is LNHNV and CDR2 YYDKDF (reference sequence). CDR3 nucleotides: TGTGCCACCAGCAGAGATTACGCACAGACAGATACGCAGTATTTT. This translates into CATSRDYAQTDTQYF.

The chain recombines TRBV2 with TRBJ2-1; a possible D gene is TRBD2 (6 bases). This CDR3 spans 15 amino acids. The germline V gene encodes CDR1 SNHLY and CDR2 FYNNEI. Trimming took 6 bases from V and 3 from J, leaving 15 bases between them. The CDR3 bases are TGTGCCAGCAGCGTTATCGGGGGAGACTACAATGAGCAGTTCTTC. This translates into CASSVIGGDYNEQFF.

The V gene is TRBV15, the J gene TRBJ2-7; 7 bases are a match to TRBD1. CDR1 is LNHNV and CDR2 is YYDKDF in the germline V gene (reference sequence). J was trimmed by 3 bases and V by 2 bases; bases with no gene match: 10. The CDR3 runs 16 residues. In DNA, the CDR3 is TGTGCCACCAGCAGAAAGGGGGCCGGTGCCGGCTACGAGCAGTACTTC. Residues: CATSRKGAGAGYEQYF. Drawing the rest from reference TRBV15 and TRBJ2-7, the complete variable domain is DAMVIQNPRYQVTQFGKPVTLSCSQTLNHNVMYWYQQKSSQAPKLLFHYYDKDFNNEADTPDNFQSRRPNTSFCFLDIRSPGLGDTAMYLCATSRKGAGAGYEQYFGPGTRLTVT.

A few counts support this clone. The V and J genes are TRBV28 and TRBJ2-1; perhaps TRBD1 as D (5 bases). The V and J ends lost 4 bases and 3 bases respectively, with 10 bases between them. The CDR3 runs 14 residues. Per germline, CDR1 MDHEN and CDR2 SYDVKM. The CDR3 DNA follows: TGTGCCAGCAGTTACAGGTCGGGCTACAATGAGCAGTTCTTC. It is translated as CASSYRSGYNEQFF.

This clone was recorded only once. CDR3 DNA sequence: TGTGCCAGTAGTATAGCGAGGACAGGGGGCTACGAGCAGTACTTC. It is translated as CASSIARTGGYEQYF. This chain links TRBV19 with TRBJ2-7, with TRBD1 identical over 10 bases. After removal of 1 base from V and 3 bases from J, the junction contained 3 bases not matched to a gene. CDR3 size: 15 residues. In germline, CDR1 is LNHDA, CDR2 SQIVND (reference sequence).

V gene TRBV15 combines with J gene TRBJ1-1; TRBD1 aligns across 8 bases. CDR1 and CDR2 from the germline V gene are LNHNV and YYDKDF (reference sequence). This CDR3 comprises 15 residues. After removal of 0 bases from V and 3 bases from J, the junction contained 3 bases not matched to a gene. CDR3 sequence (DNA): TGTGCCACCAGCAGAGAGCAGGGGGCCCACACTGAAGCTTTCTTT. The encoded protein is CATSREQGAHTEAFF.

The genes are TRBV10-3 and TRBJ1-1, with D perhaps matching TRBD1 (6 bases). Trimming left V 0 bases short and J 1 base short, with 9 bases between. Germline lookup yields CDR1 ENHRY and CDR2 SYGVKD. CDR3 length: 15 residues. CDR3 in DNA: TGTGCCATCAGTGAGTCTGTGGGGGCGAACACTGAAGCTTTCTTT. Translation gives CAISESVGANTEAFF.

The gene calls are TRBV19 and TRBJ2-3; 12 bases are shared with TRBD1. CDR1 and CDR2 from the germline V gene are LNHDA and SQIVND (reference sequence). The J segment lost 5 bases and the V segment lost 2 bases, leaving 8 bases of the junction unmatched. CDR3 length equals 17 residues. The CDR3 nucleotides read TGTGCCAGTAGTATAATCGGGACAGGGGGCTCGATAGATACGCAGTATTTT. Protein product: CASSIIGTGGSIDTQYF.